These T cell receptor beta chains were read from a single sample in a study of blood T cell repertoires in COVID-19. TCRdb's copy holds only in-frame clones and misses some; the assay was immunoSEQ multiplex PCR. The sample shows some 120,000 clones, 71% of them seen only once. The sequenced sample was peripheral blood. These receptors were taken from a human donor with acute or convalescent COVID-19. The donor label of this sample is uncertain. Each CDR3 is given with its conserved first and last residue. The D gene is left open where the match is weak. Rows give clone size only sometimes, using once, few, many, or a class for an expanded clone.

TRBJ1-2,NA,TRBD1,TRBV18,CASSPDRGTGYTF,TGTGCCAGCTCGCCGGACAGGGGCACGGGCTACACCTTC
TRBJ2-7,NA,TRBD1,TRBV6-6,CASSSSRQGATYEQYF,TGTGCCAGCAGTTCCTCGAGACAGGGAGCCACTTACGAGCAGTACTTC
TRBJ1-1,NA,NA,TRBV18,CASSPGVEAFF,TGTGCCAGCTCACCAGGAGTTGAAGCTTTCTTT
TRBJ2-7,NA,NA,TRBV5-1,CASSLAPSSDEQYF,TGCGCCAGCAGCTTGGCTCCCAGCAGCGACGAGCAGTACTTC
TRBJ2-5,few,TRBD1,TRBV24-1,CATSDYRRQGGYQETQYF,TGTGCCACCAGTGATTACCGCAGACAGGGGGGCTACCAAGAGACCCAGTACTTC
TRBJ1-2,NA,TRBD1,TRBV28,CASSSPTGWGKYGYTF,TGTGCCAGCAGTTCACCGACAGGGTGGGGGAAATATGGCTACACCTTC
TRBJ2-2,NA,NA,TRBV11-3,CASSLATGTGELFF,TGTGCCAGCAGCTTAGCGACAGGAACCGGGGAGCTGTTTTTT
TRBJ2-2,once,NA,TRBV5-1,CASRKTGQHTGELFF,TGCGCCAGCAGGAAGACCGGACAACACACCGGGGAGCTGTTTTTT
TRBJ2-3,NA,NA,TRBV5-1,CASSLEGGSTDTQYF,TGCGCCAGCAGCTTGGAAGGCGGGTCCACAGATACGCAGTATTTT
TRBJ1-2,NA,NA,TRBV6-2/TRBV6-3,CASSHLLQGYGYTF,TGTGCCAGCAGTCATCTCCTCCAGGGCTATGGCTACACCTTC
TRBJ2-1,NA,TRBD2,TRBV7-9,CASRPGLYNEQFF,TGTGCCAGCAGGCCGGGACTATACAATGAGCAGTTCTTC
TRBJ1-1,few,NA,TRBV12-3/TRBV12-4,CASSSQGFTEAFF,TGTGCCAGCAGTTCCCAGGGGTTCACTGAAGCTTTCTTT
TRBJ2-5,NA,TRBD1,TRBV2,CASRQGAWETQYF,TGTGCCAGCAGACAGGGGGCCTGGGAGACCCAGTACTTC
TRBJ1-5,NA,NA,TRBV3-1/TRBV3-2,CASSQRGNQPQHF,TGTGCCAGCAGCCAACGGGGCAATCAGCCCCAGCATTTT
TRBJ2-7,NA,TRBD1,TRBV7-9,CASRSHLGWTGDSYEQYF,TGTGCCAGCAGGTCTCACCTCGGATGGACAGGGGATTCCTACGAGCAGTACTTC
TRBJ2-2,NA,NA,TRBV3-1/TRBV3-2,CASSLIRDSRRGTGELFF,TGTGCCAGCAGCTTAATCCGGGACTCCCGTCGGGGCACCGGGGAGCTGTTTTTT
TRBJ2-1,NA,NA,TRBV3-1/TRBV3-2,CASSQDRAAEGNEQFF,TGTGCCAGCAGCCAAGATAGGGCGGCGGAGGGCAATGAGCAGTTCTTC
TRBJ1-5,NA,NA,TRBV10-3,CAISERGMGQPQHF,TGTGCCATCAGTGAGCGGGGGATGGGTCAGCCCCAGCATTTT
TRBJ1-2,NA,NA,TRBV19,CASSIRIYDGQRRSGGYTF,TGTGCCAGTAGTATCCGTATTTATGATGGACAGCGCCGTAGTGGTGGCTACACCTTC
TRBJ1-2,few,TRBD1,TRBV19,CASIRTGENYGYTF,TGTGCCAGTATCCGGACAGGGGAGAACTATGGCTACACCTTC
TRBJ2-2,NA,TRBD1,TRBV24-1,CATSGTGDVGELFF,TGTGCCACCAGTGGGACAGGGGATGTCGGGGAGCTGTTTTTT
TRBJ2-2,NA,NA,TRBV12-3/TRBV12-4,CASTSSRELFF,TGTGCCAGCACCTCCTCCCGGGAGCTGTTTTTT
TRBJ1-2,NA,NA,TRBV6-4,CASRGQPNSNYGYTF,TGTGCCAGCAGAGGACAGCCGAATTCTAACTATGGCTACACCTTC
TRBJ1-5,NA,NA,TRBV28,CASSLVGGEGRPQHF,TGTGCCAGCAGTTTAGTGGGAGGGGAAGGACGGCCCCAGCATTTT
TRBJ2-1,few,TRBD1,TRBV20-1,CSASSGQVYYNEQFF,TGCAGTGCTAGTTCTGGACAGGTATACTACAATGAGCAGTTCTTC
TRBJ1-4,once,NA,TRBV11-2,CASSPRWGQGEKLFF,TGTGCCAGCAGCCCAAGGTGGGGGCAGGGTGAAAAACTGTTTTTT
TRBJ2-3,NA,NA,TRBV12-3/TRBV12-4,CASNLGGRTQYF,TGTGCCAGCAACCTGGGGGGACGTACGCAGTATTTT
TRBJ1-2,NA,NA,TRBV19,CASSTGTGSTYGYTF,TGTGCCAGTAGTACTGGAACAGGGTCTACCTATGGCTACACCTTC
TRBJ2-3,few,NA,TRBV6-5,CASSTGSLADTQYF,TGTGCCAGCAGTACAGGGTCCCTTGCGGATACGCAGTATTTT
TRBJ2-2,few,TRBD1,TRBV19,CASSRETGSSGELFF,TGTGCCAGTAGTAGGGAGACAGGGAGTTCCGGGGAGCTGTTTTTT
TRBJ1-5,NA,TRBD1,TRBV4-1,CASSQDAIDRVGQPQHF,TGCGCCAGCAGCCAAGACGCGATCGACAGGGTGGGCCAGCCCCAGCATTTT
TRBJ2-3,NA,NA,TRBV10-3,CAISDGGPQYF,TGTGCCATCAGTGACGGGGGTCCGCAGTATTTT
TRBJ1-5,many,TRBD1,TRBV6-6,CASSRPGQGVNQPQHF,TGTGCCAGCAGTCGACCGGGACAGGGGGTCAATCAGCCCCAGCATTTT
TRBJ1-5,once,NA,TRBV4-1,CASSQETGGYNQPQHF,TGCGCCAGCAGCCAAGAGACAGGCGGATACAATCAGCCCCAGCATTTT
TRBJ1-6,NA,NA,TRBV6-1,CASSDYEGDYNSPLHF,TGTGCCAGCAGTGACTACGAAGGGGACTATAATTCACCCCTCCACTTT
TRBJ1-3,NA,NA,TRBV7-9,CASSPYRGTSGNTIYF,TGTGCCAGCAGCCCCTATCGGGGGACCTCTGGAAACACCATATATTTT
TRBJ2-5,NA,NA,TRBV6-5,CASRWTGGGQETQYF,TGTGCCAGCAGATGGACAGGAGGGGGCCAAGAGACCCAGTACTTC
TRBJ2-1,NA,NA,TRBV5-4,CASRDAGRQFF,TGTGCCAGCCGGGATGCGGGCCGGCAGTTCTTC
TRBJ1-5,NA,NA,TRBV19,CASSIDVEGQPQHF,TGTGCCAGTAGTATAGACGTGGAGGGTCAGCCCCAGCATTTT
TRBJ2-7,once,TRBD2,TRBV4-2,CASSLPGASGIDEQYF,TGTGCCAGCAGCCTGCCCGGAGCTAGCGGGATAGACGAGCAGTACTTC
TRBJ2-3,NA,NA,TRBV21-1,CASSTDPVTSGGTDTQYF,TGTGCCAGCAGCACCGATCCTGTGACTAGCGGGGGGACAGATACGCAGTATTTT
TRBJ1-1,NA,TRBD1,TRBV7-3,CASSPGTVLYF,TGTGCCAGCAGCCCCGGGACAGTCTTGTACTTT
TRBJ1-5,NA,NA,TRBV19,CASSRTDSNQPQHF,TGTGCCAGTTCCCGGACAGATAGCAATCAGCCCCAGCATTTT
TRBJ2-5,NA,TRBD1,TRBV10-1,CASRGTGSLQETQYF,TGCGCCAGTCGGGGGACAGGGAGTCTCCAAGAGACCCAGTACTTC
TRBJ1-3,NA,TRBD1,TRBV5-1,CASSPGQRGNTIYF,TGCGCCAGCAGCCCGGGACAGCGTGGAAACACCATATATTTT
TRBJ2-3,NA,TRBD1,TRBV5-1,CASSWDSPTDTQYF,TGCGCCAGCAGCTGGGACAGCCCGACAGATACGCAGTATTTT
TRBJ1-4,NA,NA,TRBV19,CASSRRWGTNEKLFF,TGTGCCAGTAGTCGGCGCTGGGGCACTAATGAAAAACTGTTTTTT
TRBJ2-1,once,NA,TRBV5-1,CASSPVPSYSSYNEQFF,TGCGCCAGCAGCCCCGTACCTAGCTACAGCTCCTACAATGAGCAGTTCTTC
TRBJ2-1,NA,NA,TRBV5-1,CASSTSGSSYNEQFF,TGCGCCAGCAGCACTTCAGGGTCTTCCTACAATGAGCAGTTCTTC
TRBJ1-2,few,NA,TRBV3-1/TRBV3-2,CASSHSGIPGGYTF,TGTGCCAGCAGCCATTCCGGGATCCCAGGAGGCTACACCTTC
TRBJ1-6,NA,NA,TRBV12-5,CASGSNHKNSPLHF,TGTGCTAGTGGTTCTAACCATAAGAATTCACCCCTCCACTTT
TRBJ1-2,NA,TRBD1,TRBV4-1,CASSQQGVGGYTF,TGCGCCAGCAGCCAACAGGGGGTTGGGGGCTACACCTTC
TRBJ2-1,NA,NA,TRBV5-5,CASSHFVRDFEQFF,TGTGCCAGCAGCCATTTCGTCCGGGATTTTGAGCAGTTCTTC
TRBJ1-4,NA,TRBD1,TRBV3-1/TRBV3-2,CASSQGGGTANEKLFF,TGTGCCAGCAGCCAAGGGGGCGGGACAGCAAATGAAAAACTGTTTTTT